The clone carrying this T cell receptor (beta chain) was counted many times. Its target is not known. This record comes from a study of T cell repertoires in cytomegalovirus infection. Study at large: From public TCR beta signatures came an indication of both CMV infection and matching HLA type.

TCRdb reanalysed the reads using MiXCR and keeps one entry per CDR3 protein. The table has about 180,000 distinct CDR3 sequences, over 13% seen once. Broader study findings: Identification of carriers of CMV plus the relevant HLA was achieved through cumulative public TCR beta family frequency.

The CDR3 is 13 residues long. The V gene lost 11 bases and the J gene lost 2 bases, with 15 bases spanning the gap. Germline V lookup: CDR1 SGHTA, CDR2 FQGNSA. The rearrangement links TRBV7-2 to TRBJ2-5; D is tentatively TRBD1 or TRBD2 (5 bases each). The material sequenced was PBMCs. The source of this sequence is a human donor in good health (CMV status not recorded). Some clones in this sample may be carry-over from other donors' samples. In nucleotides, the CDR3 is TGTGCCTCCCGGGGCATTTATCAAGAGACCCAGTACTTC. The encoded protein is CASRGIYQETQYF.